This T cell receptor (beta chain) comes out of a study of CD8 T cells in Susac syndrome. The multiple sclerosis controls were treatment-naive patients affected by stable or active relapsing-remitting disease. An amount of RNA that ranged from about 0.45 to 1 ug was reverse transcribed with random hexamers. TCRdb redid the calling of the immunoSEQ multiplex PCR reads with MiXCR, one entry per CDR3 protein. Of roughly 400,000 distinct CDR3 sequences detected, 75% to 90% appear once; the ten largest clones hold about 0.1%. Deletions cut 1 base from V and 5 bases from J, with 9 bases between. The CDR3 totals 14 residues. Germline V gives CDR1 SGHTA, CDR2 FQGNSA.

The TCR comes from a human donor with multiple sclerosis. The specimen was CD8+ T cells from PBMCs. V gene TRBV7-2 combines with J gene TRBJ1-5, with unresolved D. This chain's CDR3 is CASSLVGEYQPQHF. CDR3 in DNA: TGTGCCAGCAGCTTAGTTGGGGAATATCAGCCCCAGCATTTT.